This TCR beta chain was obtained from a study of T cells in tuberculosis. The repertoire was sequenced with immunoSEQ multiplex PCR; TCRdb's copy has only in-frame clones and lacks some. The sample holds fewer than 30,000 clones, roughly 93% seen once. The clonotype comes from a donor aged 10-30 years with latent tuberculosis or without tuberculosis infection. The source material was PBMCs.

The CDR3 loop is CASSVGTTETDTQYF. CDR3 bases: TGTGCCAGCAGCGTAGGAACGACAGAAACAGATACGCAGTATTTT. The rearrangement links TRBV9 to TRBJ2-3, with D tentatively TRBD1 (5 bases). Per germline, CDR1 SGDLS and CDR2 YYNGEE. Between the trimmed V and J ends, which lost 0 bases and 3 bases, there was a span of 11 bases. The CDR3 is 15 residues long.